These 27 T cell receptor beta chains originate from one sample sequenced in a study of human T cells and chemical hapten exposure. Total RNA was isolated from whole blood that had not been fractionated. TCRdb ran MiXCR on the 5' RACE reads and lists one entry per CDR3 protein. The sample records 110,000 or so distinct CDR3 sequences, more than 15% being singletons. These receptors all stem from a human donor in good health.

The chain combines TRBV5-1 with TRBJ2-1, with 11 bases that match TRBD2. Losses at the gene ends were 0 bases for V and 5 bases for J; bases not matched to a gene: 4. This CDR3 region has 16 residues. In germline, CDR1 is SGHRS, CDR2 YFSETQ. CDR3 residues: CASSLVGTSGHNEQFF. CDR3 DNA sequence: TGCGCCAGCAGCTTGGTCGGGACTAGCGGACACAATGAGCAGTTCTTC.

The table lists this clonotype with a few counts. V is TRBV2 and J is TRBJ2-7; 8 bases fit TRBD1. CDR3 length: 14 residues. Trimming at V came to 8 bases and at J to 0 bases, leaving 6 bases not matched to a gene. Looked up from germline, CDR1 is SNHLY and CDR2 is FYNNEI. CDR3 amino acids: CASGETGASYEQYF. The DNA of the CDR3 is TGTGCCAGCGGCGAGACAGGGGCCTCCTACGAGCAGTACTTC.

This clonotype was counted between two and nine times. The chain carries TRBV9 and TRBJ2-7; TRBD1 matches at 8 bases. This CDR3 comprises 16 residues. With V trimmed by 4 bases and J by 3 bases, 12 bases remained unmatched. In germline, CDR1 is SGDLS, CDR2 YYNGEE. For the CDR3, the DNA is TGTGCCAGCAGCCCGTCGACAGGGGTGTTCATCTACGAGCAGTACTTC. Amino acid sequence: CASSPSTGVFIYEQYF. Filled out from reference TRBV9 and TRBJ2-7, the complete variable domain reads DSGVTQTPKHLITATGQRVTLRCSPRSGDLSVYWYQQSLDQGLQFLIQYYNGEERAKGNILERFSAQQFPDLHSELNLSSLELGDSALYFCASSPSTGVFIYEQYFGPGTRLTVT.

The V and J genes are TRBV5-4 and TRBJ1-6; D is possibly TRBD1 (6 bases). This CDR3 is 14 amino acids long. From germline, CDR1 is SGHNT and CDR2 YYREEE (reference sequence). Between the trimmed V and J ends, which lost 5 bases and 7 bases, there was a span of 13 bases. The CDR3 reads CASRPGHANSPLHF. In DNA form, the CDR3 reads TGTGCCAGCAGACCGGGACACGCCAATTCACCCCTCCACTTT.

Many counts were recorded for this clonotype. The chain recombines TRBV27 with TRBJ1-5; D remains ambiguous. This CDR3 spans 14 amino acids. V was trimmed by 6 bases and J by 5 bases, leaving 14 bases between them. Looked up from germline, CDR1 is MNHEY and CDR2 is SMNVEV (reference sequence). The CDR3 bases are TGTGCCAGCAGCGCCGCAACACATTATCAGCCCCAGCATTTT. This encodes CASSAATHYQPQHF.

This clonotype came up a few times. The gene calls are TRBV12-3 or TRBV12-4 and TRBJ2-3; no reliable D call. The CDR3 runs to 15 residues. Trimming cost V 8 bases and J 6 bases, with 21 bases left between them. In DNA form, the CDR3 reads TGTGCCAGCGGCGCCTTGGAGCGCCCGGTGGATACGCAGTATTTT. This translates into CASGALERPVDTQYF.

This chain joins TRBV12-3 or TRBV12-4 and TRBJ2-3; possible D gene TRBD1, 5 bases. This CDR3 region has 15 residues. Trimming stripped 1 base from V and 2 bases from J, with 10 bases between. The CDR3 DNA reads as TGTGCCAGCAGTTTAGGGCAGGGAAACACAGATACGCAGTATTTT. Translating it yields CASSLGQGNTDTQYF.

Only a few counts were recorded for this clonotype. The genes are TRBV10-1 and TRBJ2-3; possibly TRBD2 for D (5 bases). The CDR3 has 16 residues. The V end was cut by 0 bases, the J end by 4 bases, with 14 bases between. Germline values: CDR1 WNHNN, CDR2 SYGVQD (reference sequence). For the CDR3, the DNA is TGCGCCAGCAGTGAGTCGAGGGCCATAGGGTCAGATACGCAGTATTTT. It translates to CASSESRAIGSDTQYF.

The chain joins TRBV18 to TRBJ2-7; 10 bases match TRBD2. J was trimmed by 5 bases and V by 3 bases; bases with no gene match: 10. This CDR3 is 16 amino acids long. The germline V gene has CDR1 KGHSH and CDR2 LQKENI. In DNA form, the CDR3 reads TGTGCCAGCTCACCCAGGGGTGTAGCGGGAGGTGACGAGCAGTACTTC. Protein product: CASSPRGVAGGDEQYF.

This chain joins TRBV5-6 and TRBJ2-1; D gene ambiguous. The CDR3 has 15 residues. V lost 2 bases, J lost 4 bases, and 13 bases lay in between. Germline values: CDR1 SGHDT, CDR2 YYEEEE. DNA for the CDR3: TGTGCCAGCAGCTTCGATTGGCAGCCTTACAATGAGCAGTTCTTC. It translates to CASSFDWQPYNEQFF. Drawing the rest from reference TRBV5-6 and TRBJ2-1, the complete variable domain is DAGVTQSPTHLIKTRGQQVTLRCSPKSGHDTVSWYQQALGQGPQFIFQYYEEEERQRGNFPDRFSGHQFPNYSSELNVNALLLGDSALYLCASSFDWQPYNEQFFGPGTRLTVL.

The rearrangement links TRBV10-2 to TRBJ1-1; perhaps TRBD1 as D (6 bases). The CDR3 is made up of 14 amino acids. Trimming cost V 4 bases and J 1 base, with 10 bases left between them. CDR1 is WSHSY, CDR2 SAAADI, per germline. The CDR3, as DNA: TGCGCCAGCAGTGTTTTCAGGGGGAACACTGAAGCTTTCTTT. Its translation is CASSVFRGNTEAFF.

The gene calls are TRBV6-6 and TRBJ2-7; TRBD2 matches 9 bases. This CDR3 has 15 amino acids. The germline V gene has CDR1 MNHNY and CDR2 SVGAGI (reference sequence). With V trimmed by 5 bases and J by 3 bases, 8 bases remained unmatched. In DNA, the CDR3 is TGTGCCAGCAGTCTCCTGACTAGCGGCCGCTACGAGCAGTACTTC. This sequence encodes CASSLLTSGRYEQYF.

This clonotype has just a few counts. The chain combines TRBV11-2 with TRBJ2-3, with D uncertain. Germline assignment: CDR1 SGHAT and CDR2 FQNNGV. There are 10 residues in the CDR3. V lost 5 bases and J 10 bases, leaving 7 bases between the germline ends. CDR3 DNA sequence: TGTGCCAGCAGCCTGGGTCCGCAGTATTTT. Encoded protein: CASSLGPQYF.

The V gene is TRBV18, the J gene TRBJ2-7; 11 nucleotides align to TRBD1. From germline, CDR1 is KGHSH and CDR2 LQKENI. Trimming removed 1 base from V and 3 bases from J; junction bases left unmatched: 2. This CDR3 comprises 15 residues. The CDR3 spells CASSPLGTGGYEQYF. Here the CDR3 DNA reads TGTGCCAGCTCACCACTGGGGACAGGGGGCTACGAGCAGTACTTC.

The V gene is TRBV5-6, the J gene TRBJ1-2, with 7 bases identical to TRBD1. After removal of 5 bases from V and 5 bases from J, the junction contained 9 bases not matched to a gene. The CDR3 sequence is 14 residues long. The germline V gene encodes CDR1 SGHDT and CDR2 YYEEEE. CDR3 sequence: CASRSPGQIYGYTF. The CDR3 DNA reads TGTGCCAGCAGATCGCCGGGACAGATTTATGGCTACACCTTC.

This sequence joins TRBV12-3 or TRBV12-4 and TRBJ1-5; 9 positions agree with TRBD1. Trimming removed 6 bases from V and 5 bases from J; junction bases left unmatched: 5. The CDR3 extends over 14 amino acids. The CDR3 DNA sequence: TGTGCCAGCAGATCCGGGACAGGGTATCAGCCCCAGCATTTT. Translated, it gives CASRSGTGYQPQHF.

V is TRBV28 and J is TRBJ1-2, with a possible D match to TRBD1 (5 bases). Germline V CDR1 and CDR2: MDHEN, SYDVKM. There are 14 residues in the CDR3. V shed 4 bases and J shed 4 bases, with 13 bases lying between them. The CDR3 sequence is CASSSPGTVYGYTF. CDR3 DNA sequence: TGTGCCAGCAGTTCTCCCGGGACCGTCTATGGCTACACCTTC.

This clonotype was seen only a few times. The CDR3 spells CATSDLKRQVNTGELFF. In nucleotides, the CDR3 is TGTGCCACCAGTGATTTGAAGAGACAGGTGAACACCGGGGAGCTGTTTTTT. The chain combines TRBV24-1 with TRBJ2-2; a possible D gene is TRBD1 (6 bases). V was pared by 0 bases and J by 1 base, with 11 bases between. The CDR3 runs 17 residues. Germline CDR1 reads KGHDR; CDR2 reads SFDVKD.

The V gene is TRBV7-9, the J gene TRBJ2-6, with D perhaps TRBD1 or TRBD2 (6 bases each). Deletions cut 1 base from V and 1 base from J, with 20 bases between. CDR1 is SEHNR and CDR2 is FQNEAQ in the germline V gene (reference sequence). The CDR3 has 20 residues. The CDR3 DNA reads TGTGCCAGCAGCTTAGAATTGGGGGGCAATTTCCTTTCTGGGGCCAACGTCCTGACTTTC. Translation gives CASSLELGGNFLSGANVLTF.

The rearrangement joins TRBV18 to TRBJ1-5; D is unresolved. The CDR3 consists of 17 residues. V was cut by 3 bases and J by 1 base, with 16 bases left in between. The germline V gene has CDR1 KGHSH and CDR2 LQKENI. The CDR3 nucleotides read TGTGCCAGCTCACCCAACCCAATAGGGTTGAGCAATCAGCCCCAGCATTTT. It translates to CASSPNPIGLSNQPQHF.

The chain joins TRBV4-1 to TRBJ1-3; no clear D. The CDR3 is 14 residues long. Deletions cut 4 bases from V and 6 bases from J, with 13 bases between. Germline CDR1 reads MGHRA; CDR2 reads YSYEKL. The CDR3 nucleotides read TGCGCCAGCAGCCTTCCCACACGGACAAACACCATATATTTT. It translates to CASSLPTRTNTIYF.

In this sample, this clonotype turned up a few times. The chain employs TRBV6-1 and TRBJ2-4; the match to TRBD1 covers 9 bases. Germline lookup yields CDR1 MNHNS and CDR2 SASEGT. With 3 bases clipped from V and 6 bases from J, the junction kept 12 bases outside the gene matches. The CDR3 covers 17 residues. CDR3 coding DNA: TGTGCCAGCAGTGAGGGTCCGGGACAGGGACGATTAAACATTCAGTACTTC. This encodes CASSEGPGQGRLNIQYF.

The rearrangement links TRBV18 to TRBJ2-3; 7 bases are a match to TRBD1. Unmatched junction bases numbered 2, after V lost 1 base and J lost 1 base. The CDR3 runs 15 residues. Germline values: CDR1 KGHSH, CDR2 LQKENI. As DNA, the CDR3 is TGTGCCAGCTCACCACAGGGGGCGGGCACAGATACGCAGTATTTT. Encoded protein: CASSPQGAGTDTQYF.

The table lists this clonotype with a few counts. This rearrangement joins TRBV7-2 to TRBJ2-1, with a tentative D call TRBD2 (5 bases). Germline lookup yields CDR1 SGHTA and CDR2 FQGNSA. The CDR3 loop spans 14 amino acids. The V end lost 5 bases, the J end lost 5 bases, and 13 bases lay between the germline ends. The chain's CDR3 is CASSKLAMNNEQFF. CDR3 sequence (DNA): TGTGCCAGCAGCAAGCTAGCCATGAACAATGAGCAGTTCTTC.

This clonotype was seen more than once but under ten times. The chain couples TRBV6-5 to TRBJ1-2; 9 bases line up with TRBD1. V shed 7 bases and J 2 bases; nucleotides not matched to a gene: 8. CDR1 is MNHEY and CDR2 is SVGAGI in the germline V gene. CDR3 length equals 15 residues. The CDR3 nucleotides read TGTGCCAGCATAGAGTCGGGGACAGGGAACTATGGCTACACCTTC. Residues: CASIESGTGNYGYTF.

The genes are TRBV7-2 and TRBJ1-4; a possible D gene is TRBD1 (5 bases). Trimming cost V 3 bases and J 5 bases, with 7 bases left between them. The CDR3 extends over 13 amino acids. CDR1 and CDR2 from the germline V gene are SGHTA and FQGNSA. CDR3 residues: CASSFRQNEKLFF. In DNA form, the CDR3 reads TGTGCCAGCAGCTTTCGACAGAATGAAAAACTGTTTTTT.

This clonotype appeared a few times. The V and J genes are TRBV5-1 and TRBJ2-5; tentative D call: TRBD1 (5 bases). V was cut by 5 bases and J by 4 bases, with 15 bases left in between. The germline V gene encodes CDR1 SGHRS and CDR2 YFSETQ. The CDR3 covers 14 residues. CDR3 coding DNA: TGCGCCAGCAGTGGGGCCCCGCCATCAGAGACCCAGTACTTC. It yields the protein CASSGAPPSETQYF.